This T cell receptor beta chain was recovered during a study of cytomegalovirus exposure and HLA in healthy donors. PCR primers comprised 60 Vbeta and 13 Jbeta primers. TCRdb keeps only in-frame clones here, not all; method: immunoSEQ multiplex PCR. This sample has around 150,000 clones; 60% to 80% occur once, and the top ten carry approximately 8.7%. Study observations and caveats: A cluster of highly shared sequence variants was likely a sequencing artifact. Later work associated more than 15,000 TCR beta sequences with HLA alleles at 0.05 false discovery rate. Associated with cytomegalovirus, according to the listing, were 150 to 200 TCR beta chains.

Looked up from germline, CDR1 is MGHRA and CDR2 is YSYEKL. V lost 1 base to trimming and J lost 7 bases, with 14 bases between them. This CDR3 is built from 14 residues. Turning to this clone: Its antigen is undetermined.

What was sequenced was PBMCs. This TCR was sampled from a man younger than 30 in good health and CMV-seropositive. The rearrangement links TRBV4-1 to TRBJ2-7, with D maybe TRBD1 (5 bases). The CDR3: CASSQGGAGNEQYF. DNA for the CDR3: TGCGCCAGCAGCCAAGGCGGCGCAGGGAATGAGCAGTACTTC.